These 22 T cell receptor beta chains were sequenced from one sample in a study of blood T cell repertoires in COVID-19. TCRdb keeps only in-frame clones here, not all; method: immunoSEQ multiplex PCR. This table has 230,000 or so clones, roughly 81% appearing once. Sequencing was done on a sample of PBMCs or T cells enriched from blood (not recorded which). Receptor source: a woman aged 50 to 60 who had been exposed to COVID-19.

In this sample, this clone turned up once. This chain joins TRBV11-1 and TRBJ2-1, with 8 bases fitting TRBD2. Germline CDR1 SGHAT, CDR2 FQDESV (reference sequence). The V segment lost 8 bases and the J segment 4 bases; nucleotides outside the gene matches: 13. This CDR3 spans 16 amino acids. CDR3 in amino acids: CASSPPNGGVYNEQFF. The DNA of the CDR3 is TGTGCCAGCTCCCCCCCAAACGGGGGGGTTTACAATGAGCAGTTCTTC. Drawing the rest from reference TRBV11-1 and TRBJ2-1, the complete variable domain is EAEVAQSPRYKITEKSQAVAFWCDPISGHATLYWYRQILGQGPELLVQFQDESVVDDSQLPKDRFSAERLKGVDSTLKIQPAELGDSAMYLCASSPPNGGVYNEQFFGPGTRLTVL.

The V call is TRBV4-3, the J call TRBJ1-2; weak D call: TRBD1 (5 bases). Trimming cost V 1 base and J 5 bases, with 5 bases left between them. Germline assignment: CDR1 LGHNA and CDR2 YSLEER. The CDR3 runs to 12 residues. CDR3 coding DNA: TGCGCCAGCAGCCAAGCAGGGTATGGCTACACCTTC. Translated, it gives CASSQAGYGYTF.

The rearrangement joins TRBV12-3 or TRBV12-4 to TRBJ1-1; D unclear. Trimming pared 6 bases from V and 1 base from J, leaving 6 bases between. CDR3 size: 12 residues. Written as DNA, the CDR3 is TGTGCCAGCAGCATTCCGAACACTGAAGCTTTCTTT. It codes for CASSIPNTEAFF.

The CDR3 DNA reads TGTGCCAGCAGCCGCACAGGGAGGGACACTGAAGCTTTCTTT. Its protein product is CASSRTGRDTEAFF. The chain has TRBV7-6 and TRBJ1-1, with a weak D call TRBD1 (6 bases). The germline V gene encodes CDR1 SGHVS and CDR2 FNYEAQ. This CDR3 is 14 amino acids long. Trimming took off 5 bases at V and 3 bases at J, with 13 bases between the two ends.

This chain links TRBV5-4 with TRBJ2-7; 8 bases are shared with TRBD1. Germline CDR1 reads SGHNT; CDR2 reads YYREEE (reference sequence). J lost 3 bases, V lost 0 bases, and 5 bases had no gene match. The length of the CDR3 is 15 residues. The CDR3 DNA is TGTGCCAGCAGCTTGGCCAGGGGGCTTATCTACGAGCAGTACTTC. Translated, it gives CASSLARGLIYEQYF.

This chain's CDR3 is CASSLSGISTEAFF. The DNA for the CDR3 is TGTGCCAGCAGCTTATCGGGGATCAGCACTGAAGCTTTCTTT. The V and J genes are TRBV7-9 and TRBJ1-1; D gene ambiguous. CDR1 is SEHNR and CDR2 is FQNEAQ in the germline V gene (reference sequence). This CDR3 is 14 amino acids long. The ends were cut back, 2 bases at V and 4 bases at J, with 11 bases in the middle.

This sequence joins TRBV7-2 and TRBJ1-2; D gene unclear. Germline-derived CDR1 and CDR2 are SGHTA and FQGNSA. The CDR3 spans 13 residues. V lost 1 base and J 2 bases, leaving 5 bases between the germline ends. The CDR3 is CASSLGGNYGYTF. The CDR3 DNA reads as TGTGCCAGCAGCTTAGGAGGGAACTATGGCTACACCTTC. The variable domain in full, with the rest retrieved from reference TRBV7-2 and TRBJ1-2, is GAGVSQSPSNKVTEKGKDVELRCDPISGHTALYWYRQSLGQGLEFLIYFQGNSAPDKSGLPSDRFSAERTGGSVSTLTIQRTQQEDSAVYLCASSLGGNYGYTFGSGTRLTVV.

This clone was counted a single time. This chain links TRBV7-2 with TRBJ1-1; TRBD1 aligns across 8 bases. V shed 4 bases and J 5 bases; nucleotides not matched to a gene: 9. CDR3 length: 15 residues. The germline V gene has CDR1 SGHTA and CDR2 FQGNSA. DNA of the CDR3: TGTGCCAGCAGCTCACAGGGGGATGGATTGACTGAAGCTTTCTTT. Its translation: CASSSQGDGLTEAFF.

The V and J genes are TRBV5-1 and TRBJ2-7; tentative D call: TRBD1 (8 bases). The CDR3 extends over 16 amino acids. The germline CDR1 and CDR2 sequences are SGHRS and YFSETQ. With 3 bases removed from V and 2 bases from J, the gap between germline ends came to 18 bases. The CDR3 region is CASSSTGGLRPYEQYF. The CDR3 nucleotides are TGCGCCAGCAGCTCCACAGGGGGACTAAGACCCTACGAGCAGTACTTC. The complete variable domain, with remaining parts taken from reference TRBV5-1 and TRBJ2-7, reads KAGVTQTPRYLIKTRGQQVTLSCSPISGHRSVSWYQQTPGQGLQFLFEYFSETQRNKGNFPGRFSGRQFSNSRSEMNVSTLELGDSALYLCASSSTGGLRPYEQYFGPGTRLTVT.

This chain uses TRBV27 with TRBJ2-2; 8 nucleotides match TRBD2. The V and J ends lost 5 bases and 5 bases, in that order; junction bases with no gene match: 10. From germline, CDR1 is MNHEY and CDR2 SMNVEV (reference sequence). CDR3 length: 16 amino acids. In DNA form, the CDR3 reads TGTGCCAGCAGTCTCCTCCCTGGCGGGGGGACCGGGGAGCTGTTTTTT. Amino acids: CASSLLPGGGTGELFF.

The chain couples TRBV7-9 to TRBJ2-3, with 10 bases that match TRBD2. V lost 3 bases, J lost 3 bases, and 6 bases stayed unmatched. The CDR3 has 16 residues. Germline V gene sequence: CDR1 SEHNR, CDR2 FQNEAQ (reference sequence). CDR3 nucleotide sequence: TGTGCCAGCAGCTTGAGCGGGGGGGCTAATACAGATACGCAGTATTTT. This translates into CASSLSGGANTDTQYF.

The CDR3 loop reads CATRQSSTDTQYF. The CDR3 bases are TGTGCCACTCGACAGTCTAGCACAGATACGCAGTATTTT. The V gene is TRBV27, the J gene TRBJ2-3, with D perhaps TRBD1 (5 bases). Germline loops: CDR1 MNHEY, CDR2 SMNVEV (reference sequence). Trimming cost V 10 bases and J 0 bases, with 11 bases left between them. The CDR3 is 13 amino acids.

This chain joins TRBV5-1 and TRBJ2-5; D is possibly TRBD1 (6 bases). The CDR3 totals 13 residues. Germline V gives CDR1 SGHRS, CDR2 YFSETQ. Trimming took 5 bases from V and 4 from J, leaving 12 bases between them. CDR3 sequence reads: CASSQQGRETQYF. CDR3 DNA sequence: TGCGCCAGCAGTCAACAGGGTAGAGAGACCCAGTACTTC.

The gene calls are TRBV6-4 and TRBJ1-1; D is perhaps TRBD1 (5 bases). The V end was cut by 0 bases, the J end by 11 bases, with 16 bases between. Germline V CDR1 and CDR2: MRHNA, SNTAGT. This CDR3 has 14 residues. The CDR3 DNA sequence: TGTGCCAGCAGTGACTCGAATCAGGGTAACGGGGCTTTCTTT. It codes for CASSDSNQGNGAFF.

This sequence joins TRBV5-4 and TRBJ1-6; D gene unclear. The V gene lost 4 bases and the J gene lost 2 bases, with 22 bases spanning the gap. Germline lookup yields CDR1 SGHNT and CDR2 YYREEE (reference sequence). The length of the CDR3 is 19 residues. In nucleotides, the CDR3 is TGTGCCAGCAGCCTACGGGTCTCCCGGGAACTAACCTATAATTCACCCCTCCACTTT. This encodes CASSLRVSRELTYNSPLHF.

This clone was picked up one time. The CDR3 nucleotides are TGTGCCATCAGTCTAAGGGGGACAGCTCCTCTTGAAGCTTTCTTT. Its translation: CAISLRGTAPLEAFF. The chain is built from TRBV10-3 and TRBJ1-1; 7 bases align to TRBD1. V lost 5 bases and J lost 7; bases outside the gene matches: 13. Germline assignment: CDR1 ENHRY and CDR2 SYGVKD. The CDR3 runs 15 residues.

The chain links TRBV21-1 to TRBJ1-1; TRBD1 was called by the table and not checked on the DNA. TRBV21-1 is flagged as a pseudogene. The CDR3 totals 18 residues. The CDR3 coding sequence is TGTGCCAGCAGCAAAGCGCTAGGGGGCGTAAGGGGAAACACTGAAGCTTTCTTT. This translates into CASSKALGGVRGNTEAFF.

This chain connects TRBV5-4 to TRBJ2-1; 9 bases agree with TRBD1. J gave up 5 bases and V 1 base, and 4 bases lay outside the gene matches. Per germline, CDR1 SGHNT and CDR2 YYREEE (reference sequence). The CDR3 runs 15 residues. CDR3 DNA sequence: TGTGCCAGCAGCTTGACCGGGACAGGGCACAATGAGCAGTTCTTC. Its protein product is CASSLTGTGHNEQFF.

The gene calls are TRBV4-3 and TRBJ2-2; the D is unclear. V lost 0 bases and J lost 4, with 9 bases in between. This CDR3 is 15 amino acids long. Germline CDR1 LGHNA, CDR2 YSLEER. CDR3 sequence reads: CASSQDPPGTGELFF. In nucleotides, the CDR3 is TGCGCCAGCAGCCAAGATCCCCCCGGCACCGGGGAGCTGTTTTTT.

This chain connects TRBV10-2 to TRBJ1-5; D not certain. This CDR3 spans 16 amino acids. Between the trimmed V and J ends, which lost 3 bases and 7 bases, there was a span of 19 bases. Germline-derived CDR1 and CDR2 are WSHSY and SAAADI. The CDR3 nucleotides are TGCGCCAGCAGTGACCCACCGGGCCCGGGAGGACAGCCCCAGCATTTT. This sequence encodes CASSDPPGPGGQPQHF.

CDR3 nucleotides: TGTGCCAGTAGTAGGACAGCTGAAAAACTGTTTTTT. This sequence encodes CASSRTAEKLFF. The gene calls are TRBV19 and TRBJ1-4; TRBD1 might be the D (6 bases). Germline V gene sequence: CDR1 LNHDA, CDR2 SQIVND (reference sequence). V was clipped by 4 bases and J by 7 bases, with 7 bases between them. This CDR3 is 12 amino acids long.

The rearrangement links TRBV19 to TRBJ2-1; the D gene is possibly TRBD1 (6 bases). This CDR3 region has 14 residues. CDR1 and CDR2 from the germline V gene are LNHDA and SQIVND (reference sequence). V was shortened by 3 bases and J by 1 base, with 7 bases between the two germline ends. The CDR3 sequence is CASSITGSYNEQFF. CDR3 nucleotide sequence: TGTGCCAGTAGTATTACAGGGTCCTACAATGAGCAGTTCTTC.